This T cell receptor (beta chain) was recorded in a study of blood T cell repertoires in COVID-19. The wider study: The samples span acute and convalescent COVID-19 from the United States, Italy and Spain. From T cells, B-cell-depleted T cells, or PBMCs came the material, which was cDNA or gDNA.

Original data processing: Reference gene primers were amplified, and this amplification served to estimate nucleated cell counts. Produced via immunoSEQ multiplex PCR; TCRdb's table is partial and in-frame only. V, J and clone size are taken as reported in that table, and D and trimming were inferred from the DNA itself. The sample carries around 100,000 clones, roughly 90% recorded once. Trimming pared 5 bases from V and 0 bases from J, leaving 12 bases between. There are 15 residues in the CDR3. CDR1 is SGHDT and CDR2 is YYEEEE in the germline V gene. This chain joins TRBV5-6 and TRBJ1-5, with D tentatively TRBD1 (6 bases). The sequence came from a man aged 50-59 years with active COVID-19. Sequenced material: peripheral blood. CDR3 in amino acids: CASRAWGRSNQPQHF. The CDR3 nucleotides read TGTGCCAGCAGGGCGTGGGGGCGTAGCAATCAGCCCCAGCATTTT. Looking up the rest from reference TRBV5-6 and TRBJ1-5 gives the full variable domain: DAGVTQSPTHLIKTRGQQVTLRCSPKSGHDTVSWYQQALGQGPQFIFQYYEEEERQRGNFPDRFSGHQFPNYSSELNVNALLLGDSALYLCASRAWGRSNQPQHFGDGTRLSIL.